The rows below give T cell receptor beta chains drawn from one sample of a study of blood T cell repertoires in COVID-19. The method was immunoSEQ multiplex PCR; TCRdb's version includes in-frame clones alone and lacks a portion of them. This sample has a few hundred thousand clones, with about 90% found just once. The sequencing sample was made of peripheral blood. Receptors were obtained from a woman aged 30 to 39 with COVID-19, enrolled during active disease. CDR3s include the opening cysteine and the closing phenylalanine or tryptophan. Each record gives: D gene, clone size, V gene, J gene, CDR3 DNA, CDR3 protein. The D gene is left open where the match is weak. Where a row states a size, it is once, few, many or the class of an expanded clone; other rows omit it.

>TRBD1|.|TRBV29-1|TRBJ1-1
TGCAGCGTTCCAGGGGGCACTGAAGCTTTCTTT
CSVPGGTEAFF
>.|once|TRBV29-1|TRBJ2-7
TGCAGCGTGGGGCAGGGTGCCTACGAGCAGTACTTC
CSVGQGAYEQYF
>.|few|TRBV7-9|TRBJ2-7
TGTGCCAGCAGCGCTGGGACAAGCCCCGTCTACGAGCAGTACTTC
CASSAGTSPVYEQYF
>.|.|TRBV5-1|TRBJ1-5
TGCGCCAGCAGCTTGGGAGCGGATGCACCCCAGCATTTT
CASSLGADAPQHF
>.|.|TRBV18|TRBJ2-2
TGTGCCAGCTCATGGGACTGGAGCACCGGGGAGCTGTTTTTT
CASSWDWSTGELFF
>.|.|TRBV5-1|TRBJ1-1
TGCGCCAGCAGTAGCGGACACGGGAACACTGAAGCTTTCTTT
CASSSGHGNTEAFF
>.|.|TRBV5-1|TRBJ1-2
TGCGCCAGCAGCTTGGGGGCAGCCACGCCGATTTATGGCTACACCTTC
CASSLGAATPIYGYTF
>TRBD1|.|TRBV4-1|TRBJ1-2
TGCGCCAGCAGCCCCTACGTCCCGGGACAGGGACTCTATGGCTACACCTTC
CASSPYVPGQGLYGYTF
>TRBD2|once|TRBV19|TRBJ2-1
TGTGCCAGTAGTATATGGGGGGGTTTCCCATACAATGAGCAGTTCTTC
CASSIWGGFPYNEQFF
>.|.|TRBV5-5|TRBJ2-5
TGTGCCAGCAGCTGGGGTAGGGGTGAAGAGACCCAGTACTTC
CASSWGRGEETQYF
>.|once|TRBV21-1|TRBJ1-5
TGTGCCAGCAGGATTCAGGGAGGGAGGCAAAATTTGCCCCAGCATTTT
CASRIQGGRQNLPQHF
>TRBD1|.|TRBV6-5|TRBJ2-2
TGTGCCAGCAGTTACTCTAGGACAGGGGGAACCGGGGAGCTGTTTTTT
CASSYSRTGGTGELFF
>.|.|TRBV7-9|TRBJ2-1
TGTGCCAGCAGCTTAGCGGGGGGATACAATGAGCAGTTCTTC
CASSLAGGYNEQFF
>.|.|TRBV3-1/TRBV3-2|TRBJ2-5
TGTGCCAGCAGCCAAGATGAAGGACTATCGGAGACCCAGTACTTC
CASSQDEGLSETQYF